The rows below give T cell receptor beta chains drawn from one sample of a study of CD8+CD57+ T cells in acquired aplastic anemia. TCRdb re-called the reads through MiXCR, storing one row per CDR3 protein. The sample carries about 190,000 distinct CDR3 sequences, roughly half recorded once. The source material was sorted CD4+, CD8+, or CD8+CD57+ T cells (not recorded which) from PBMCs. The receptors come from a human donor in good health, serving as a control. CDR3s include the opening cysteine and the closing phenylalanine or tryptophan. D genes are given only for firm matches. The size entry is marked missing in some rows and otherwise reads once, few, many or a size class.

D gene: TRBD1; J gene: TRBJ1-2; clone size: .; V gene: TRBV7-2; CDR3 DNA: TGTGCCAGCAGCTTAATCTGGGACAGTAACTATGGCTACACCTTC; CDR3 protein: CASSLIWDSNYGYTF
D gene: .; J gene: TRBJ1-1; clone size: many; V gene: TRBV4-1; CDR3 DNA: TGCGCCAGCAGCCCCGGGGGGACTGAAGCTTTCTTT; CDR3 protein: CASSPGGTEAFF
D gene: .; J gene: TRBJ2-5; clone size: .; V gene: TRBV7-6; CDR3 DNA: TGTGCCAGCAGCTTAGCGGCTGAGACCCAGTACTTC; CDR3 protein: CASSLAAETQYF
D gene: .; J gene: TRBJ2-7; clone size: .; V gene: TRBV12-3/TRBV12-4; CDR3 DNA: TGTGCCAGCAGTTCCTGGACGGATTTCTCTAAAGAGCAGTACTTC; CDR3 protein: CASSSWTDFSKEQYF
D gene: .; J gene: TRBJ2-7; clone size: many; V gene: TRBV5-1; CDR3 DNA: TGCGCCAGCAGCTTTACCGACAGACCCTACGAGCAGTACTTC; CDR3 protein: CASSFTDRPYEQYF
D gene: .; J gene: TRBJ2-5; clone size: many; V gene: TRBV7-2; CDR3 DNA: TGTGCCAGCAGCGCTGGGCATGATGGGACCCAGTACTTC; CDR3 protein: CASSAGHDGTQYF
D gene: TRBD1; J gene: TRBJ1-2; clone size: many; V gene: TRBV2; CDR3 DNA: TGTGCCAGCAGCGAGGGACAGGGAAGACTCTATGGCTACACCTTC; CDR3 protein: CASSEGQGRLYGYTF
D gene: .; J gene: TRBJ2-7; clone size: many; V gene: TRBV5-6; CDR3 DNA: TGTGCCAGCAGCCTGGACAGTACAACCTACGAGCAGTACTTC; CDR3 protein: CASSLDSTTYEQYF
D gene: .; J gene: TRBJ1-2; clone size: .; V gene: TRBV19; CDR3 DNA: TGTGCCAGTAGTCAGGACTGGGGGAACTATGGCTACACCTTC; CDR3 protein: CASSQDWGNYGYTF
D gene: TRBD1; J gene: TRBJ1-4; clone size: .; V gene: TRBV10-3; CDR3 DNA: TGTGCCATCAGTATCACCGGGACAGGGGTGGATGAAAAACTGTTTTTT; CDR3 protein: CAISITGTGVDEKLFF
D gene: .; J gene: TRBJ1-2; clone size: .; V gene: TRBV20-1; CDR3 DNA: TGCAGTGCCAAACTAGCGGGGGCGGAAGGCTACACCTTC; CDR3 protein: CSAKLAGAEGYTF
D gene: .; J gene: TRBJ1-5; clone size: .; V gene: TRBV19; CDR3 DNA: TGTGCCAGTAGGGGAGTGGGAAGGCAGCCCCAGCATTTT; CDR3 protein: CASRGVGRQPQHF
D gene: .; J gene: TRBJ1-3; clone size: .; V gene: TRBV25-1; CDR3 DNA: TGTGCCAGCAGTGAAGAGGGACGTCCCCCGCCAGAGAGTTATTTT; CDR3 protein: CASSEEGRPPPESYF
D gene: .; J gene: TRBJ2-3; clone size: .; V gene: TRBV2; CDR3 DNA: TGTGCCAGCGTCTTTATGGGGGCAGATACGCAGTATTTT; CDR3 protein: CASVFMGADTQYF
D gene: .; J gene: TRBJ1-6; clone size: .; V gene: TRBV20-1; CDR3 DNA: TGCAGTGCTCGGAGGGGGGATAATTCACCCCTCCACTTT; CDR3 protein: CSARRGDNSPLHF
D gene: TRBD1; J gene: TRBJ2-7; clone size: .; V gene: TRBV10-3; CDR3 DNA: TGTGCCATCAGCGGACAGGGATTCGGCGAGCAGTACTTC; CDR3 protein: CAISGQGFGEQYF
D gene: TRBD2; J gene: TRBJ2-3; clone size: many; V gene: TRBV7-3; CDR3 DNA: TGTGCCAGCAGCTTAAAATTCCGCGGGGGGGGAGAGGATACGCAGTATTTT; CDR3 protein: CASSLKFRGGGEDTQYF
D gene: .; J gene: TRBJ2-7; clone size: few; V gene: TRBV19; CDR3 DNA: TGTGCCAGCAGGATGGGGAAGGGTACCGAGCAGTACTTC; CDR3 protein: CASRMGKGTEQYF
D gene: TRBD1; J gene: TRBJ2-7; clone size: many; V gene: TRBV6-5; CDR3 DNA: TGTGCCAGCAGCCATCCAACGGGACAGGGAGTTGGCGAGCAGTACTTC; CDR3 protein: CASSHPTGQGVGEQYF
D gene: .; J gene: TRBJ1-1; clone size: .; V gene: TRBV6-5; CDR3 DNA: TGTGCCAGCAGTTACTCAGGTGGAGTAGCTTTCTTT; CDR3 protein: CASSYSGGVAFF
D gene: TRBD2; J gene: TRBJ2-1; clone size: few; V gene: TRBV6-4; CDR3 DNA: TGTGCCAGCAGTGACGGAACTAGCGGGTCCTACAATGAGCAGTTCTTC; CDR3 protein: CASSDGTSGSYNEQFF
D gene: TRBD2; J gene: TRBJ2-1; clone size: .; V gene: TRBV6-2/TRBV6-3; CDR3 DNA: TGTGCCAGCAGGAAAACTAGCGGGGGGTACAATGAGCAGTTCTTC; CDR3 protein: CASRKTSGGYNEQFF
D gene: .; J gene: TRBJ2-2; clone size: .; V gene: TRBV19; CDR3 DNA: TGTGCCAGTAGCAACGACTTTGGGGGGGCGGGGACCGGGGAGCTGTTTTTT; CDR3 protein: CASSNDFGGAGTGELFF
D gene: .; J gene: TRBJ2-7; clone size: .; V gene: TRBV7-2; CDR3 DNA: TGTGCCAGCAGCTTAGCCCTGGCGGGGATCTCCTACGAGCAGTACTTC; CDR3 protein: CASSLALAGISYEQYF
D gene: .; J gene: TRBJ1-4; clone size: .; V gene: TRBV19; CDR3 DNA: TGTGCCAGTAGTATCCAAAGTCTAAAGGGTGAAAAACTGTTTTTT; CDR3 protein: CASSIQSLKGEKLFF
D gene: .; J gene: TRBJ2-2; clone size: many; V gene: TRBV25-1; CDR3 DNA: TGTGCCAGCAGTGAATTTCCCCGGGGGTCCGGGGAGCTGTTTTTT; CDR3 protein: CASSEFPRGSGELFF
D gene: .; J gene: TRBJ1-1; clone size: .; V gene: TRBV20-1; CDR3 DNA: TGCAGTGCTAGAGGAACAATGAACACTGAAGCTTTCTTT; CDR3 protein: CSARGTMNTEAFF
D gene: TRBD1; J gene: TRBJ2-7; clone size: .; V gene: TRBV7-9; CDR3 DNA: TGTGCCAGCAGGGATTCCCGACAGGGACATTACGAGCAGTACTTC; CDR3 protein: CASRDSRQGHYEQYF
D gene: .; J gene: TRBJ2-1; clone size: few; V gene: TRBV19; CDR3 DNA: TGTGCCAGTAGTGGATCGGCCGACAACAATGAGCAGTTCTTC; CDR3 protein: CASSGSADNNEQFF
D gene: TRBD1; J gene: TRBJ2-3; clone size: many; V gene: TRBV29-1; CDR3 DNA: TGCAGCGTTGAGACAGGGATCGATACGCAGTATTTT; CDR3 protein: CSVETGIDTQYF
D gene: .; J gene: TRBJ2-2; clone size: many; V gene: TRBV5-5; CDR3 DNA: TGTGCCAGCAGCTTGGGGTGGGGGACCCACACCGGGGAGCTGTTTTTT; CDR3 protein: CASSLGWGTHTGELFF
D gene: .; J gene: TRBJ1-6; clone size: .; V gene: TRBV24-1; CDR3 DNA: TGTGCCACCAGTGATTACCTGGGGGAAGGTTCACCCCTCCACTTT; CDR3 protein: CATSDYLGEGSPLHF
D gene: .; J gene: TRBJ2-3; clone size: many; V gene: TRBV5-1; CDR3 DNA: TGCGCCAGCAGCTTGGGGGCCCCCGGGGGCCTGGGGACAGATACGCAGTATTTT; CDR3 protein: CASSLGAPGGLGTDTQYF
D gene: .; J gene: TRBJ2-7; clone size: .; V gene: TRBV6-6; CDR3 DNA: TGTGCCAGCACCCCGACGTTGGGGGAGCAGTACTTC; CDR3 protein: CASTPTLGEQYF
D gene: .; J gene: TRBJ2-7; clone size: .; V gene: TRBV19; CDR3 DNA: TGTGCCAGTAGTGGTAGCACGGGCAACTCCTACGAGCAGTACTTC; CDR3 protein: CASSGSTGNSYEQYF
D gene: .; J gene: TRBJ1-2; clone size: .; V gene: TRBV28; CDR3 DNA: TGTGCCAGCAGTTTTGGGGTGGATAACTATGGCTACACCTTC; CDR3 protein: CASSFGVDNYGYTF
D gene: .; J gene: TRBJ1-3; clone size: many; V gene: TRBV3-1; CDR3 DNA: TGTGCCAGCAGCCAGTCTGGAAACACCATATATTTT; CDR3 protein: CASSQSGNTIYF
D gene: .; J gene: TRBJ2-1; clone size: once; V gene: TRBV7-2; CDR3 DNA: TGTGCCAGCAGCTTGGGGACACGGAGCTCCTACAATGAGCAGTTCTTC; CDR3 protein: CASSLGTRSSYNEQFF
D gene: .; J gene: TRBJ1-2; clone size: .; V gene: TRBV7-2; CDR3 DNA: TGCGCCAGCAGCTTGGGGACCCAAGAAGGCTACACCTTC; CDR3 protein: CASSLGTQEGYTF
D gene: .; J gene: TRBJ1-6; clone size: many; V gene: TRBV15; CDR3 DNA: TGTGCCACCAGCGGGTCCATGTGGTCGAATTCACCCCTCCACTTT; CDR3 protein: CATSGSMWSNSPLHF
D gene: .; J gene: TRBJ1-1; clone size: once; V gene: TRBV19; CDR3 DNA: .; CDR3 protein: CASLVGAGSGTEASF
D gene: .; J gene: TRBJ2-3; clone size: once; V gene: TRBV29-1; CDR3 DNA: TGCAGCTTGGTTAGGGGTACAGATACGCAGTATTTT; CDR3 protein: CSLVRGTDTQYF
D gene: .; J gene: TRBJ2-5; clone size: many; V gene: TRBV20-1; CDR3 DNA: TGCAGTGCACGACTAGTGGGGCAAGAGACCCAGTACTTC; CDR3 protein: CSARLVGQETQYF
D gene: .; J gene: TRBJ2-7; clone size: few; V gene: TRBV5-1; CDR3 DNA: TGCGCCAGCAGCTTGGCCTACGGGACATCCTACGAGCAGTACTTC; CDR3 protein: CASSLAYGTSYEQYF
D gene: .; J gene: TRBJ1-2; clone size: .; V gene: TRBV2; CDR3 DNA: TGTGCCAGCAGATGGTCCGGGACGAATGGCTACACCTTC; CDR3 protein: CASRWSGTNGYTF
D gene: .; J gene: TRBJ2-2; clone size: .; V gene: TRBV4-1; CDR3 DNA: TGCGCCAGCAGCCAGATTAGCGGGGAGCTGTTTTTT; CDR3 protein: CASSQISGELFF
D gene: TRBD2; J gene: TRBJ2-7; clone size: .; V gene: TRBV19; CDR3 DNA: TGTGCCAGTAGTTTCGGGACTAGCGGTTCCTACGAGCAGTACTTC; CDR3 protein: CASSFGTSGSYEQYF
D gene: TRBD2; J gene: TRBJ2-1; clone size: .; V gene: TRBV5-4; CDR3 DNA: TGTGCCAGCGGGCCCAGCGGGGGATACAATGAGCAGTTCTTC; CDR3 protein: CASGPSGGYNEQFF
D gene: .; J gene: TRBJ2-6; clone size: many; V gene: TRBV13; CDR3 DNA: TGTGCCAGCAGCTTAATCGGCAGGGTAGTCGCTGGGGCCAACGTCCTGACTTTC; CDR3 protein: CASSLIGRVVAGANVLTF
D gene: .; J gene: TRBJ1-3; clone size: many; V gene: TRBV19; CDR3 DNA: TGTGCCAGTAGCGAACAGGGACCTGGAAACACCATATATTTT; CDR3 protein: CASSEQGPGNTIYF
D gene: .; J gene: TRBJ2-7; clone size: .; V gene: TRBV7-9; CDR3 DNA: TGTGCCAGCAGCGTCTCATACAGTTACGAGCAGTACTTC; CDR3 protein: CASSVSYSYEQYF
D gene: TRBD2; J gene: TRBJ2-2; clone size: many; V gene: TRBV6-5; CDR3 DNA: TGTGCCAGCAGTTACATTAGCGGGGGGGCCGACAACACCGGGGAGCTGTTTTTT; CDR3 protein: CASSYISGGADNTGELFF
D gene: .; J gene: TRBJ1-3; clone size: .; V gene: TRBV15; CDR3 DNA: TGTGCCACCAGCAGCGGTCCAGGGGGAAACACCATATATTTT; CDR3 protein: CATSSGPGGNTIYF
D gene: TRBD2; J gene: TRBJ2-7; clone size: many; V gene: TRBV27; CDR3 DNA: TGTGCCAGCAGGGGACTAGCGGGGGGCTACGAGCAGTACTTC; CDR3 protein: CASRGLAGGYEQYF
D gene: .; J gene: TRBJ1-2; clone size: .; V gene: TRBV18; CDR3 DNA: TGTGCCAGCTCACTGCAGGAGACCTATGGCTACACCTTC; CDR3 protein: CASSLQETYGYTF
D gene: .; J gene: TRBJ2-1; clone size: few; V gene: TRBV30; CDR3 DNA: TGTGCCCACCGGGGGGCTTCTAATGAGCAGTTCTTC; CDR3 protein: CAHRGASNEQFF
D gene: .; J gene: TRBJ1-5; clone size: once; V gene: TRBV7-2; CDR3 DNA: TGTGCCAGCAGCTCCGGGGGAGCAGGGCAAGAGCATTTT; CDR3 protein: CASSSGGAGQEHF